This T cell receptor (beta chain) derives from a study of metastatic and nonmetastatic thyroid tumors. Regarding the study as a whole: Reportedly, malignant thyroid tumors had significantly higher TCR beta diversity than benign nodules, in blood and tumor.

This clone was detected a few times. Its antigen is still unknown. The CDR3 is 13 residues long. The V gene lost 8 bases and the J gene lost 1 base, with 9 bases spanning the gap. In germline, CDR1 is MNHNS, CDR2 SASEGT. Until they underwent thyroid surgery, no patient had received any treatment. Per the original data handling: Built for papillary thyroid cancer, a distant-metastasis classifier drew on CDR3 differences across clinicopathological groups. TCRdb redid the clone calls on the PCR reads using MiXCR. None of the V and J calls come from the authors' own analysis; TCRdb made them. This sample has around 31,000 clones, with just under 30% found just once.

The sample comprised blood. The source is a female donor with papillary thyroid cancer or a benign thyroid nodule (not recorded which). Some clones in this sample may be carry-over from other donors' samples. This rearrangement joins TRBV6-1 to TRBJ2-1; no clear D gene. For the CDR3, the DNA is TGTGCCAGCGCCCGTATATCCTACAATGAGCAGTTCTTC. This encodes CASARISYNEQFF.